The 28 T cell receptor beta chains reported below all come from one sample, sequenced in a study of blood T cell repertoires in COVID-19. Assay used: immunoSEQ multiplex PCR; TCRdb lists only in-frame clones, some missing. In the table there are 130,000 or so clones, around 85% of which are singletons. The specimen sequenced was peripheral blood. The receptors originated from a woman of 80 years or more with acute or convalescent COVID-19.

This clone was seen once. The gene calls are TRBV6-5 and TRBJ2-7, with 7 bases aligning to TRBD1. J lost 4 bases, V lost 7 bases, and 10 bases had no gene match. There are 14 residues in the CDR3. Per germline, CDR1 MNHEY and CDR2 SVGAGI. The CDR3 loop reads CASTNPGQSYEQYF. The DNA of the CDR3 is TGTGCCAGCACAAACCCGGGACAGAGTTACGAGCAGTACTTC.

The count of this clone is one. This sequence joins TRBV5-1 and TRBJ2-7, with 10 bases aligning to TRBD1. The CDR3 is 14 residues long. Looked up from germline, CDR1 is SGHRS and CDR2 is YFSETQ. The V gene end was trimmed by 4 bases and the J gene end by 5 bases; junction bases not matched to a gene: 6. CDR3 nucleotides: TGCGCCAGCAGCCCGGGGACAGGGGACCACGAGCAGTACTTC. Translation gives CASSPGTGDHEQYF.

The CDR3 coding sequence is TGTGCCAGCAGTTTTGGCTGGGCGGGACAAGAGACCCAGTACTTC. Translation: CASSFGWAGQETQYF. The V and J genes are TRBV27 and TRBJ2-5; D might be TRBD2 (6 bases). The CDR3 has 15 residues. The ends were cut back, 3 bases at V and 2 bases at J, with 13 bases in the middle. The germline CDR1 and CDR2 sequences are MNHEY and SMNVEV (reference sequence).

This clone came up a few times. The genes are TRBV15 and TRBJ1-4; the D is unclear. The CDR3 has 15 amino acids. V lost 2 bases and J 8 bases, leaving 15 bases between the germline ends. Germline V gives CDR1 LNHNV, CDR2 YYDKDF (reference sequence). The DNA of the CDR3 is TGTGCCACCAGCAGACAGCGACTCCTCGGGGAAAAACTGTTTTTT. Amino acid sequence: CATSRQRLLGEKLFF.

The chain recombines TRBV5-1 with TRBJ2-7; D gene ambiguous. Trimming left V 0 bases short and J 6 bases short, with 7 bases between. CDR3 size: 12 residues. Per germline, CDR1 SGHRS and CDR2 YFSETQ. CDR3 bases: TGCGCCAGCAGCTTGGGAGCCGGCGAGCAGTACTTC. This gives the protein CASSLGAGEQYF.

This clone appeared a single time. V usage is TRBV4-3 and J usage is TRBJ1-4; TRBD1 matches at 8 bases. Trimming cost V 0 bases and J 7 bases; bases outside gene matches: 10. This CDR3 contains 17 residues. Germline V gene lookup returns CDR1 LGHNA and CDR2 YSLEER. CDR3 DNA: TGCGCCAGCAGCCAAGACTGGATGACAGGGGCTGTTGAAAAACTGTTTTTT. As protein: CASSQDWMTGAVEKLFF.

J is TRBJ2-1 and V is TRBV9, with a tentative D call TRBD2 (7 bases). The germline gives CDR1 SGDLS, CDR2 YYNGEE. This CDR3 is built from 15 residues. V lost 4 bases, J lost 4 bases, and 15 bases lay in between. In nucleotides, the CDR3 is TGTGCCAGCAGCTCACGACGGGGGGCTTACAATGAGCAGTTCTTC. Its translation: CASSSRRGAYNEQFF.

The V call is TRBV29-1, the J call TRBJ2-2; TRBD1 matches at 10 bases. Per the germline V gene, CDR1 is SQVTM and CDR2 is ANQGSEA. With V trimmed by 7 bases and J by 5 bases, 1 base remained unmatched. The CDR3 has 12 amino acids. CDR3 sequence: CSAGQGTGELFF. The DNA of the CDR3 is TGCAGCGCGGGACAGGGGACCGGGGAGCTGTTTTTT.

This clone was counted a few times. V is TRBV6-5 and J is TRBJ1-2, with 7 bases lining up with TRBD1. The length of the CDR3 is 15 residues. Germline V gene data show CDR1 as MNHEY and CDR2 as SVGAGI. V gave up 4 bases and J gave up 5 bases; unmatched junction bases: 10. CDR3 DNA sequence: TGTGCCAGCAGTTCTATCGGGACAGCAATTTATGGCTACACCTTC. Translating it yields CASSSIGTAIYGYTF.

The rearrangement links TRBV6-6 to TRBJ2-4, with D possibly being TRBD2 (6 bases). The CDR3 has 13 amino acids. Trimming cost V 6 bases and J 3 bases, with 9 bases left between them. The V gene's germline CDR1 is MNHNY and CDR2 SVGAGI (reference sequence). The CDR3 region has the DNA TGTGCCAGCAGCCCCGGGAGCAAAAACATTCAGTACTTC. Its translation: CASSPGSKNIQYF.

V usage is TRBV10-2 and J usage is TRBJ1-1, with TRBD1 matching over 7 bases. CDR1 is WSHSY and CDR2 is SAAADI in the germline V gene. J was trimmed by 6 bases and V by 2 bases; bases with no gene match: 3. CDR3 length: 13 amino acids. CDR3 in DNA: TGCGCCAGCAGTGAGGACAGGGTGGCTGAAGCTTTCTTT. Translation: CASSEDRVAEAFF.

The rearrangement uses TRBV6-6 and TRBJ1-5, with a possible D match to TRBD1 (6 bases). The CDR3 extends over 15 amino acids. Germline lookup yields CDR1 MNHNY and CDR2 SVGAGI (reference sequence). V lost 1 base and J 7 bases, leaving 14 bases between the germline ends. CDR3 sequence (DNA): TGTGCCAGCAGTTACTTCCGGGACAAAGGCCAGCCCCAGCATTTT. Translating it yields CASSYFRDKGQPQHF.

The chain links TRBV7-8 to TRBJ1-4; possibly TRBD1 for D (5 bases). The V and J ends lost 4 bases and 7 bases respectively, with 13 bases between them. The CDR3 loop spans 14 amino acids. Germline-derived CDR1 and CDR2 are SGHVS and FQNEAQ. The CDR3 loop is CASSSGTAGEKLFF. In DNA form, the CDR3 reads TGTGCCAGCAGCTCCGGGACTGCGGGTGAAAAACTGTTTTTT.

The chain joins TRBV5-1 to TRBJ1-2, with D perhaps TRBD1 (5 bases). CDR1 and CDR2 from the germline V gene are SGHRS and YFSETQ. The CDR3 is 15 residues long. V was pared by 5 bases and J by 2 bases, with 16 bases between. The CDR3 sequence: CASRSQGPDNYGYTF. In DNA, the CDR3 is TGCGCCAGCAGGAGTCAGGGTCCGGACAACTATGGCTACACCTTC.

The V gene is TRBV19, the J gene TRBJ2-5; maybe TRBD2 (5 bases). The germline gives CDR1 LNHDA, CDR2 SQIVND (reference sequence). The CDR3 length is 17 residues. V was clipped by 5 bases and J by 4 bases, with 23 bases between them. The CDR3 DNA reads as TGTGCCAGTAGTGCGAGACCGGGAAACCGGGCGGCAGAGACCCAGTACTTC. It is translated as CASSARPGNRAAETQYF.

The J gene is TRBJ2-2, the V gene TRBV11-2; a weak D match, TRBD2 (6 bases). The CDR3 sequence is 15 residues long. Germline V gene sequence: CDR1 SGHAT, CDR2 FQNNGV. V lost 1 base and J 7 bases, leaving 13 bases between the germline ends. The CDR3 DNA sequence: TGTGCCAGCAGCTTAGTTAGCGGACGCAACGGGGAGCTGTTTTTT. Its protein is CASSLVSGRNGELFF.

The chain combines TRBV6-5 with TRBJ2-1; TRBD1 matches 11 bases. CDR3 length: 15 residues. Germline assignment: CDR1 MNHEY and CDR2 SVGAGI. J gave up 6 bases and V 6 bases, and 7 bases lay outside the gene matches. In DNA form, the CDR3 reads TGTGCCAGCAGCCAGCCGGGACAGGGGGTCAATGAGCAGTTCTTC. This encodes CASSQPGQGVNEQFF.

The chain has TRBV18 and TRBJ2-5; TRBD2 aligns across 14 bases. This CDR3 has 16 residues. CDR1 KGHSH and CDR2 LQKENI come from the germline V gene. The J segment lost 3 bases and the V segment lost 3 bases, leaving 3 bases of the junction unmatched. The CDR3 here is CASSPRTSGGKETQYF. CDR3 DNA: TGTGCCAGCTCACCCCGGACTAGCGGGGGGAAAGAGACCCAGTACTTC.

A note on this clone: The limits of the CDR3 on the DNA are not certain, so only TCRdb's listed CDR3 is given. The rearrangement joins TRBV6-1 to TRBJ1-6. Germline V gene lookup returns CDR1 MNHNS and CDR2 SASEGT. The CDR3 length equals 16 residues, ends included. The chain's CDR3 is CASSDFRGGLNSPLHF.

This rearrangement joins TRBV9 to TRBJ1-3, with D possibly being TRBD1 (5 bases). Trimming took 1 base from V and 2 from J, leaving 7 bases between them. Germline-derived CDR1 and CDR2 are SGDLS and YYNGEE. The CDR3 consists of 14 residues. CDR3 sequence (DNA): TGTGCCAGCAGCGTATCGGGGGCTGGAAACACCATATATTTT. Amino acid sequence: CASSVSGAGNTIYF.

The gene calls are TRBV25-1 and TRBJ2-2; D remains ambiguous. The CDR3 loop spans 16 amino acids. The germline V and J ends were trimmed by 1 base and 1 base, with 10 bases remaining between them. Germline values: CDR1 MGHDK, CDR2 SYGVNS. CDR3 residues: CASSELASVNTGELFF. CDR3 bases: TGTGCCAGCAGTGAATTAGCCAGTGTGAACACCGGGGAGCTGTTTTTT.

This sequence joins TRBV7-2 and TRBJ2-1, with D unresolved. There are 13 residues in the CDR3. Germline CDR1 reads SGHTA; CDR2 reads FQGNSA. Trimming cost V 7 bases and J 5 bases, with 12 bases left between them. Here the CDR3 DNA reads TGTGCCAGCAAATGGGCGTCTAACAATGAGCAGTTCTTC. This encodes CASKWASNNEQFF.

The CDR3 sequence is CASSIGRVYGYTF. The CDR3 DNA reads TGTGCCAGTAGTATAGGCAGGGTCTATGGCTACACCTTC. The chain is built from TRBV19 and TRBJ1-2; TRBD1 is a possible D gene (5 bases). The germline V gene has CDR1 LNHDA and CDR2 SQIVND (reference sequence). The CDR3 has 13 amino acids. Trimming removed 1 base from V and 4 bases from J, with 7 bases in between.

Here the CDR3 reads CSARRRNEQFF. Here the CDR3 DNA reads TGCAGTGCGCGGAGGAGAAATGAGCAGTTCTTC. The rearrangement uses TRBV20-1 and TRBJ2-1, with a tentative D call TRBD2 (5 bases). Trimming took off 6 bases at V and 7 bases at J, with 10 bases between the two ends. Germline assignment: CDR1 DFQATT and CDR2 SNEGSKA (reference sequence). The CDR3 loop spans 11 amino acids.

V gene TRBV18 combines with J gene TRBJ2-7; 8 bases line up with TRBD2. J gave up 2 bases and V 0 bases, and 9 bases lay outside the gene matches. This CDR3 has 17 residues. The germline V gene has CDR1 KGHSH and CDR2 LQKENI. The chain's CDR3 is CASSPPGLGFMTYEQYF. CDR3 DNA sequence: TGTGCCAGCTCACCACCGGGACTAGGGTTCATGACCTACGAGCAGTACTTC.

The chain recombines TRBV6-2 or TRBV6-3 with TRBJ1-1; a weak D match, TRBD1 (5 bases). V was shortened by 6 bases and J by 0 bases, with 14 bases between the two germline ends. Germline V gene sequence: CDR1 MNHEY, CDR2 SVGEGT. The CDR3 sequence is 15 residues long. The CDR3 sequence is CASSLAGDLNTEAFF. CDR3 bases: TGTGCCAGCAGCCTAGCGGGGGACTTGAACACTGAAGCTTTCTTT.

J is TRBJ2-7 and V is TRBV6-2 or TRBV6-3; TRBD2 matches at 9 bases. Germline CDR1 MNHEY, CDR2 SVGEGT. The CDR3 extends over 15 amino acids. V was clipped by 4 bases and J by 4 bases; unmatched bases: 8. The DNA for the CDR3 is TGTGCCAGCAGTTGGGGTAGCGGGAGCCTATACGAGCAGTACTTC. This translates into CASSWGSGSLYEQYF.

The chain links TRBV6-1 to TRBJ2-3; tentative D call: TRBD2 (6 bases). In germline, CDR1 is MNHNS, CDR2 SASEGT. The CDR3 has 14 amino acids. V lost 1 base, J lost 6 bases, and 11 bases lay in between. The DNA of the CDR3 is TGTGCCAGCAGTGAAGTCGCGCGGGGTGATACGCAGTATTTT. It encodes CASSEVARGDTQYF.